One sample yielded the 7 T cell receptor beta chains listed below, sequenced in a study of cytomegalovirus exposure and HLA in healthy donors. The study ran its PCR with 60 Vbeta and 13 Jbeta primers. Clones were sequenced by immunoSEQ multiplex PCR, and TCRdb holds only the in-frame ones, with some missing. The sample includes 100,000 to 150,000 clones, less than 80% seen only once; the top ten take 11%. The material sequenced was PBMCs. The receptors derive from a woman in her 50s in good health and CMV-seropositive.

This clone has only a few counts. The rearrangement joins TRBV27 to TRBJ1-1; 8 bases are a match to TRBD1. Trimming cost V 4 bases and J 3 bases; bases outside gene matches: 13. From germline, CDR1 is MNHEY and CDR2 SMNVEV (reference sequence). The CDR3 has 17 amino acids. The CDR3, as DNA: TGTGCCAGCAGTTATGACAGGGGCCACCCGGGGTACACTGAAGCTTTCTTT. Protein product: CASSYDRGHPGYTEAFF.

This sequence joins TRBV7-6 and TRBJ2-5; possibly TRBD1 for D (6 bases). Germline lookup yields CDR1 SGHVS and CDR2 FNYEAQ. This CDR3 is built from 12 residues. The V and J ends lost 5 bases and 10 bases respectively, with 14 bases between them. CDR3 region: CASSKGVTGQYF. DNA for the CDR3: TGTGCCAGCAGCAAGGGGGTCACGGGCCAGTACTTC.

This clone is a singleton in its sample. This rearrangement joins TRBV9 to TRBJ2-1; 7 nucleotides agree with TRBD1. CDR1 and CDR2 from the germline V gene are SGDLS and YYNGEE. This CDR3 comprises 16 residues. Trimming at V came to 4 bases and at J to 0 bases, leaving 7 bases not matched to a gene. DNA for the CDR3: TGTGCCAGCAGCACCAGACAGGGAAGCTCCTACAATGAGCAGTTCTTC. Amino acids: CASSTRQGSSYNEQFF.

J is TRBJ1-2 and V is TRBV28; possible D gene TRBD1, 6 bases. This CDR3 is 15 amino acids long. Trimming removed 5 bases at V and 2 bases at J, with 15 bases between. CDR1 MDHEN and CDR2 SYDVKM come from the germline V gene. CDR3 region: CASSRTAARNYGYTF. CDR3 DNA: TGTGCCAGCAGTCGGACAGCCGCGCGAAACTATGGCTACACCTTC.

The rearrangement joins TRBV2 to TRBJ2-2, with 8 bases lining up with TRBD1. Trimming took 5 bases from V and 5 from J; bases not matched to a gene: 7. The germline V gene has CDR1 SNHLY and CDR2 FYNNEI. The length of the CDR3 is 15 residues. CDR3 coding DNA: TGTGCCAGCAGTCGACAGGGGATGGATACCGGGGAGCTGTTTTTT. It yields the protein CASSRQGMDTGELFF.

V and J are TRBV9 and TRBJ2-1; possible D gene TRBD2, 5 bases. CDR1 is SGDLS and CDR2 is YYNGEE in the germline V gene. The ends were cut back, 0 bases at V and 8 bases at J, with 6 bases in the middle. The CDR3 loop spans 12 amino acids. Written as DNA, the CDR3 is TGTGCCAGCAGCGTAGAGAGGGATGAGCAGTTCTTC. Translating gives CASSVERDEQFF.

This chain connects TRBV7-7 to TRBJ1-1; D gene ambiguous. The ends were cut back, 10 bases at V and 3 bases at J, with 18 bases in the middle. CDR1 is SSHAT and CDR2 is FNYEAQ in the germline V gene (reference sequence). The CDR3 is 14 residues long. CDR3 bases: TGTGCCACAAAGAAAATGGTCGGGGACACTGAAGCTTTCTTT. It yields the protein CATKKMVGDTEAFF.